These 18 T cell receptor beta chains were sequenced from one sample in a study of blood T cell repertoires in COVID-19. The protocol was immunoSEQ multiplex PCR, while the TCRdb copy is restricted to in-frame clones and leaves out a portion. The data hold tens of thousands of clones, with 85% observed a single time. The sequenced sample consisted of peripheral blood. The receptors were sampled from a man aged 50-60 years with active COVID-19.

The V and J genes are TRBV11-2 and TRBJ1-4; D gene ambiguous. Trimming cost V 5 bases and J 0 bases, with 7 bases left between them. Germline loops: CDR1 SGHAT, CDR2 FQNNGV. The CDR3 totals 14 residues. The CDR3 spells CASSPSATNEKLFF. The CDR3 DNA follows: TGTGCCAGCAGCCCCAGTGCAACTAATGAAAAACTGTTTTTT.

The chain joins TRBV6-5 to TRBJ2-3, with TRBD1 identical over 8 bases. The CDR3 contains 15 residues. Looked up from germline, CDR1 is MNHEY and CDR2 is SVGAGI. V gave up 3 bases and J gave up 3 bases; unmatched junction bases: 5. The CDR3 DNA is TGTGCCAGCAGTTATCAGGGGGCGAGGACAGATACGCAGTATTTT. Protein product: CASSYQGARTDTQYF.

The chain joins TRBV7-3 to TRBJ2-1, with TRBD2 as a possible D gene (6 bases). The CDR3 covers 15 residues. V lost 5 bases and J 5 bases, leaving 16 bases between the germline ends. In germline, CDR1 is SGHTA, CDR2 FQGTGA. CDR3 nucleotides: TGTGCCAGCAGCCACCCGGGGACTGGCCACAATGAGCAGTTCTTC. Translation: CASSHPGTGHNEQFF.

The chain is built from TRBV13 and TRBJ2-1; tentative D call: TRBD2 (6 bases). From germline, CDR1 is PRHDT and CDR2 FYEKMQ (reference sequence). This CDR3 is built from 15 residues. The germline V and J ends were trimmed by 0 bases and 3 bases, with 9 bases remaining between them. This CDR3 is CASSLGGTLYNEQFF. The CDR3 DNA reads as TGTGCCAGCAGCTTAGGCGGGACTCTCTACAATGAGCAGTTCTTC.

This clone is termed medium-sized. This same CDR3 is encoded by further DNA sequences in the sample. The chain links TRBV19 to TRBJ2-7, with no clear D. The CDR3 loop spans 14 amino acids. Germline V gene data show CDR1 as LNHDA and CDR2 as SQIVND (reference sequence). The V gene lost 5 bases and the J gene lost 2 bases, with 13 bases spanning the gap. The CDR3 nucleotides read TGTGCCAGTAGTCCGGGTCTTGGAACCTACGAGCAGTACTTC. This encodes CASSPGLGTYEQYF.

This clone was picked up one time. V usage is TRBV5-5 and J usage is TRBJ1-5; 9 nucleotides match TRBD1. Looked up from germline, CDR1 is SGHKS and CDR2 is YYEKEE (reference sequence). There are 14 residues in the CDR3. V lost 3 bases, J lost 6 bases, and 4 bases stayed unmatched. The CDR3 reads CASSSQGALQPQHF. CDR3 nucleotide sequence: TGTGCCAGCAGCTCACAGGGGGCGCTTCAGCCCCAGCATTTT.

The count of this clone is one. The chain joins TRBV18 to TRBJ2-1, with D possibly matching TRBD2 (5 bases). The CDR3 loop spans 16 amino acids. Trimming left V 3 bases short and J 0 bases short, with 12 bases between. CDR1 and CDR2 from the germline V gene are KGHSH and LQKENI. In DNA form, the CDR3 reads TGTGCCAGCTCACCTAACGGGGAGAGCTCCTACAATGAGCAGTTCTTC. This encodes CASSPNGESSYNEQFF.

J is TRBJ2-5 and V is TRBV5-4; 7 bases line up with TRBD2. Trimming at V came to 0 bases and at J to 4 bases, leaving 0 bases not matched to a gene. CDR1 and CDR2 from the germline V gene are SGHNT and YYREEE (reference sequence). The CDR3 contains 13 residues. Here the CDR3 DNA reads TGTGCCAGCAGCTTGGGGGAGGGAGAGACCCAGTACTTC. This translates into CASSLGEGETQYF.

V usage is TRBV18 and J usage is TRBJ2-2; D gene ambiguous. Trimming shortened V by 1 base and J by 2 bases, and 5 bases separated the two germline ends. The CDR3 is made up of 14 amino acids. From germline, CDR1 is KGHSH and CDR2 LQKENI. CDR3 protein: CASSPLLNTGELFF. CDR3 DNA sequence: TGTGCCAGCTCACCACTACTTAACACCGGGGAGCTGTTTTTT.

This clone was seen just once. The J gene is TRBJ2-2, the V gene TRBV7-2; TRBD1 aligns across 9 bases. Germline CDR1 and CDR2: SGHTA and FQGNSA. V was pared by 3 bases and J by 5 bases, with 7 bases of the junction left unmatched. The CDR3 spans 16 residues. The CDR3 spells CASSLGTGSVTGELFF. The CDR3 DNA sequence: TGTGCCAGCAGCTTGGGGACAGGGTCAGTTACCGGGGAGCTGTTTTTT.

The chain is built from TRBV19 and TRBJ2-7; D not resolved. Germline V gene data show CDR1 as LNHDA and CDR2 as SQIVND (reference sequence). This CDR3 has 14 residues. The ends were cut back, 1 base at V and 1 base at J, with 8 bases in the middle. Here the CDR3 reads CASSIGAGSYEQYF. As DNA, the CDR3 is TGTGCCAGTAGTATAGGTGCAGGTTCCTACGAGCAGTACTTC.

The chain links TRBV5-6 to TRBJ2-2; 7 nucleotides align to TRBD1. Trimming removed 4 bases from V and 5 bases from J; junction bases left unmatched: 11. The CDR3 length is 16 residues. Germline CDR1 and CDR2: SGHDT and YYEEEE. The CDR3 DNA follows: TGTGCCAGCAGCCCGGCCTACAGGGGCGGTACCGGGGAGCTGTTTTTT. This encodes CASSPAYRGGTGELFF.

This CDR3 is CASSQDPDRGTQYF. CDR3 DNA: TGTGCCAGCAGCCAAGATCCTGATAGAGGGACCCAGTACTTC. This rearrangement joins TRBV5-5 to TRBJ2-5; D is ambiguous. From germline, CDR1 is SGHKS and CDR2 YYEKEE (reference sequence). V lost 4 bases and J lost 7, with 17 bases in between. This CDR3 comprises 14 residues.

This rearrangement joins TRBV7-9 to TRBJ2-2; D perhaps matches TRBD1 (5 bases). There are 16 residues in the CDR3. Germline V gene sequence: CDR1 SEHNR, CDR2 FQNEAQ (reference sequence). Trimming pared 4 bases from V and 5 bases from J, leaving 17 bases between. This chain's CDR3 is CASSSPIRQFTGELFF. The CDR3 region has the DNA TGTGCCAGCAGCTCCCCCATACGACAGTTTACCGGGGAGCTGTTTTTT.

The chain uses TRBV7-2 and TRBJ2-4; possibly TRBD2 for D (6 bases). This CDR3 is built from 16 residues. Trimming took 1 base from V and 7 from J, leaving 17 bases between them. Germline values: CDR1 SGHTA, CDR2 FQGNSA. This CDR3 reads CASSLGPSRGGNIQYF. The CDR3 DNA is TGTGCCAGCAGCTTAGGACCCAGCCGTGGAGGGAACATTCAGTACTTC.

This chain joins TRBV9 and TRBJ2-7; D is undetermined. CDR3 length equals 12 residues. The V gene lost 9 bases and the J gene lost 3 bases, with 13 bases spanning the gap. Germline V gene lookup returns CDR1 SGDLS and CDR2 YYNGEE. CDR3 coding DNA: TGTGCCATACCCCCGGGTTTCTACGAGCAGTACTTC. Protein: CAIPPGFYEQYF.

V usage is TRBV30 and J usage is TRBJ2-2; 7 bases align to TRBD1. This CDR3 is built from 16 residues. The junction had 13 bases not matched to a gene; V was cut back by 5 bases and J by 4 bases. The V gene's germline CDR1 is GTSNPN and CDR2 SVGIG (reference sequence). The chain's CDR3 is CAWGLLTGRGTGELFF. CDR3 nucleotide sequence: TGTGCCTGGGGACTTCTGACAGGGCGAGGCACCGGGGAGCTGTTTTTT. Full variable domain (outside the CDR3, taken from reference TRBV30 and TRBJ2-2): SQTIHQWPATLVQPVGSPLSLECTVEGTSNPNLYWYRQAAGRGLQLLFYSVGIGQISSEVPQNLSASRPQDRQFILSSKKLLLSDSGFYLCAWGLLTGRGTGELFFGEGSRLTVL.

The V and J genes are TRBV4-3 and TRBJ2-5; 8 nucleotides match TRBD2. The CDR3 is made up of 14 amino acids. Germline lookup yields CDR1 LGHNA and CDR2 YSLEER. The J segment lost 3 bases and the V segment lost 4 bases, leaving 4 bases of the junction unmatched. The CDR3 protein is CASSLGLGEETQYF. CDR3 in DNA: TGCGCCAGCAGCCTGGGACTAGGGGAAGAGACCCAGTACTTC.